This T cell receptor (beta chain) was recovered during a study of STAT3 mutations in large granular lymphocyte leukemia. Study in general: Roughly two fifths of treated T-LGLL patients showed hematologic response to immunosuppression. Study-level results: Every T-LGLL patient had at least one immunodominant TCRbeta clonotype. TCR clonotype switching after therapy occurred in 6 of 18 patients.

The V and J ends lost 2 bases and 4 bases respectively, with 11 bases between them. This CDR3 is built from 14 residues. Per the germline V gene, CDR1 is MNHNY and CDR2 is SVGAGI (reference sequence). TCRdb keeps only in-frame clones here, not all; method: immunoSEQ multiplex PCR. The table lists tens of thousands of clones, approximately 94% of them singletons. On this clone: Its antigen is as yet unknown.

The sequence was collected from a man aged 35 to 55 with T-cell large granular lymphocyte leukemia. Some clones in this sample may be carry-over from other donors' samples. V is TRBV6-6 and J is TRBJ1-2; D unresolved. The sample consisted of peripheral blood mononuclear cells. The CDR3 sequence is CASSYAGVGYGYTF. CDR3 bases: TGTGCCAGCAGTTACGCTGGCGTTGGCTATGGCTACACCTTC.